This entry lists 20 T cell receptor beta chains sequenced from one sample in a study of cytomegalovirus exposure and HLA in healthy donors. The study ran its PCR with 60 Vbeta and 13 Jbeta primers. Here immunoSEQ multiplex PCR was the method, and the copy in TCRdb shows in-frame clones only, minus some. The table has about 93,000 clones, 55% to 70% seen once. Source material: PBMCs. These receptor sequences come from a boy aged 10-17 years in good health and CMV-seropositive.

CDR3 coding DNA: TGTGCCAGCAGCCCGGGAGGTTACGGTAATCAGCCCCAGCATTTT. Its translation: CASSPGGYGNQPQHF. V and J are TRBV27 and TRBJ1-5; D is unclear. In germline, CDR1 is MNHEY, CDR2 SMNVEV (reference sequence). The CDR3 length is 15 residues. V lost 6 bases and J lost 4, with 16 bases in between.

This rearrangement joins TRBV30 to TRBJ2-3; TRBD1 aligns across 9 bases. Germline CDR1 is GTSNPN and CDR2 is SVGIG (reference sequence). This CDR3 comprises 12 residues. Losses at the gene ends were 7 bases for V and 5 bases for J; bases not matched to a gene: 4. The DNA for the CDR3 is TGTGCCTACACAGGGGGCGGAGATACGCAGTATTTT. Encoded protein: CAYTGGGDTQYF.

The table lists this clone with a few counts. The chain has TRBV18 and TRBJ1-1; tentative D call: TRBD1 (6 bases). The CDR3 is 16 residues long. Trimming took 2 bases from V and 5 from J, leaving 18 bases between them. Germline values: CDR1 KGHSH, CDR2 LQKENI. CDR3 residues: CASSPAVSGAGTEAFF. The CDR3, as DNA: TGTGCCAGCTCACCAGCGGTTTCAGGGGCTGGTACTGAAGCTTTCTTT. The whole variable domain, filled in from reference TRBV18 and TRBJ1-1, reads NAGVMQNPRHLVRRRGQEARLRCSPMKGHSHVYWYRQLPEEGLKFMVYLQKENIIDESGMPKERFSAEFPKEGPSILRIQQVVRGDSAAYFCASSPAVSGAGTEAFFGQGTRLTVV.

The gene calls are TRBV5-4 and TRBJ2-1; D not resolved. The CDR3 length is 11 residues. The germline CDR1 and CDR2 sequences are SGHNT and YYREEE (reference sequence). Deletions cut 3 bases from V and 8 bases from J, with 6 bases between. CDR3 DNA: TGTGCCAGCAGCTCCAACTATGAGCAGTTCTTC. It codes for CASSSNYEQFF.

J is TRBJ2-7 and V is TRBV2, with 8 bases fitting TRBD1. The CDR3 has 12 residues. The trim removed 2 bases at V and 11 bases at J, leaving 5 bases unmatched. Germline V gene data show CDR1 as SNHLY and CDR2 as FYNNEI. The CDR3 here is CASSERRGRKYF. CDR3 bases: TGTGCCAGCAGTGAACGCAGGGGGCGGAAGTACTTC.

This chain uses TRBV6-1 with TRBJ2-3; 8 bases are a match to TRBD1. Germline V lookup: CDR1 MNHNS, CDR2 SASEGT. This CDR3 contains 14 residues. J lost 5 bases, V lost 3 bases, and 4 bases had no gene match. The CDR3 loop reads CASSEIQGVDTQYF. The CDR3 DNA reads as TGTGCCAGCAGTGAGATACAGGGGGTAGATACGCAGTATTTT.

The rearrangement joins TRBV2 to TRBJ1-6; D ambiguous. The CDR3 consists of 11 residues. CDR1 and CDR2 (germline): SNHLY, FYNNEI. The V end lost 6 bases, the J end lost 14 bases, and 11 bases lay between the germline ends. As DNA, the CDR3 is TGTGCCAGCAGGTCGGAGGAAACCCTCCACTTT. It yields the protein CASRSEETLHF.

The rearrangement uses TRBV5-1 and TRBJ2-3, with a possible D match to TRBD2 (6 bases). V was pared by 5 bases and J by 5 bases, with 9 bases between. This CDR3 region has 12 residues. Germline values: CDR1 SGHRS, CDR2 YFSETQ. CDR3 in amino acids: CASRYSGDTQYF. CDR3 sequence (DNA): TGCGCCAGCAGATATAGCGGAGATACGCAGTATTTT.

In the case of this clone: A read error may produce the germline difference seen at one junction end. This sequence joins TRBV4-1 and TRBJ1-2, with no clear D. Germline values: CDR1 MGHRA, CDR2 YSYEKL. The CDR3 covers 15 residues. CDR3 coding DNA: TGCGCCAGCAGCCAAGGTCCGAAAGGAAACTATGGCTACCCCTTC. Residues: CASSQGPKGNYGYPF.

The chain recombines TRBV18 with TRBJ2-7; 8 nucleotides line up with TRBD2. There are 16 residues in the CDR3. V lost 4 bases, J lost 2 bases, and 10 bases stayed unmatched. The germline CDR1 and CDR2 sequences are KGHSH and LQKENI. In DNA form, the CDR3 reads TGTGCCAGCTCACTAAATAGCGGGGCCTTGACCTACGAGCAGTACTTC. This sequence encodes CASSLNSGALTYEQYF. The full variable domain, with the rest looked up from reference TRBV18 and TRBJ2-7, is NAGVMQNPRHLVRRRGQEARLRCSPMKGHSHVYWYRQLPEEGLKFMVYLQKENIIDESGMPKERFSAEFPKEGPSILRIQQVVRGDSAAYFCASSLNSGALTYEQYFGPGTRLTVT.

V usage is TRBV5-1 and J usage is TRBJ2-3; 12 positions agree with TRBD1. The CDR3 spans 15 residues. With V trimmed by 4 bases and J by 4 bases, 4 bases remained unmatched. The germline V gene has CDR1 SGHRS and CDR2 YFSETQ. The CDR3 loop reads CASSVGQGASDTQYF. CDR3 sequence (DNA): TGCGCCAGCAGCGTGGGACAGGGGGCGTCAGATACGCAGTATTTT. The full variable domain, rest sourced from reference TRBV5-1 and TRBJ2-3, is KAGVTQTPRYLIKTRGQQVTLSCSPISGHRSVSWYQQTPGQGLQFLFEYFSETQRNKGNFPGRFSGRQFSNSRSEMNVSTLELGDSALYLCASSVGQGASDTQYFGPGTRLTVL.

This chain links TRBV30 with TRBJ2-7; D perhaps matches TRBD2 (5 bases). V lost 4 bases, J lost 3 bases, and 13 bases lay in between. CDR1 GTSNPN and CDR2 SVGIG come from the germline V gene (reference sequence). The CDR3 covers 13 residues. This CDR3 is CAWTRGLSYEQYF. The CDR3 DNA reads TGTGCCTGGACGCGAGGGTTAAGCTACGAGCAGTACTTC.

A note on this clone: Other DNA variants within this sample encode the same CDR3. The rearrangement joins TRBV27 to TRBJ1-1, with D unresolved. The CDR3 has 13 residues. Trimming removed 2 bases from V and 1 base from J, with 5 bases in between. Germline-derived CDR1 and CDR2 are MNHEY and SMNVEV (reference sequence). In DNA form, the CDR3 reads TGTGCCAGCAGTTTAGGAGGGAACACTGAAGCTTTCTTT. As protein: CASSLGGNTEAFF.

The chain joins TRBV30 to TRBJ1-5; 9 nucleotides align to TRBD1. The CDR3 extends over 16 amino acids. Germline V CDR1 and CDR2: GTSNPN, SVGIG (reference sequence). J gave up 7 bases and V 3 bases, and 13 bases lay outside the gene matches. CDR3 coding DNA: TGTGCCTGGAGCGCCACGGGGGGACAGGGCGGGCAGCCCCAGCATTTT. It codes for CAWSATGGQGGQPQHF.

V gene TRBV7-3 combines with J gene TRBJ2-3, with 11 nucleotides matching TRBD2. The germline V gene has CDR1 SGHTA and CDR2 FQGTGA. The CDR3 spans 17 residues. V gave up 5 bases and J gave up 3 bases; unmatched junction bases: 10. The CDR3 is CASSRGLAGRTTDTQYF. The CDR3 DNA reads as TGTGCCAGCAGCCGTGGACTAGCGGGCCGAACGACAGATACGCAGTATTTT.

The chain employs TRBV4-2 and TRBJ1-5; possible D gene TRBD1, 6 bases. V was clipped by 4 bases and J by 11 bases, with 18 bases between them. This CDR3 has 14 amino acids. Per the germline V gene, CDR1 is LGHNA and CDR2 is YNFKEQ. In DNA form, the CDR3 reads TGTGCCAGCAGCCTCGAACCAAGGGGGGGGGCCCAGCATTTT. This gives the protein CASSLEPRGGAQHF.

This clone turned up a few times. The V and J genes are TRBV9 and TRBJ1-1; D remains ambiguous. V gave up 4 bases and J gave up 4 bases, with 14 bases separating them. Germline V gene sequence: CDR1 SGDLS, CDR2 YYNGEE. This CDR3 has 14 residues. The CDR3 nucleotides read TGTGCCAGCAGCCCCCACGGGGAGGGCACTGAAGCTTTCTTT. It translates to CASSPHGEGTEAFF.

V usage is TRBV4-3 and J usage is TRBJ2-7; 8 nucleotides align to TRBD2. The germline gives CDR1 LGHNA, CDR2 YSLEER. The J segment lost 5 bases and the V segment lost 0 bases, leaving 9 bases of the junction unmatched. The CDR3 loop spans 16 amino acids. CDR3 protein: CASSQDPRGRFNEQYF. As DNA, the CDR3 is TGCGCCAGCAGCCAAGATCCGCGCGGGAGGTTCAACGAGCAGTACTTC.

The genes are TRBV29-1 and TRBJ1-1; 8 nucleotides line up with TRBD1. CDR3 size: 14 residues. Trimming cost V 2 bases and J 4 bases; bases outside gene matches: 6. Germline V gives CDR1 SQVTM, CDR2 ANQGSEA. CDR3 sequence (DNA): TGCAGCGTTGAAATGGCAGGGGGCGGCACTGAAGCTTTCTTT. The encoded protein is CSVEMAGGGTEAFF.

The rearrangement joins TRBV10-2 to TRBJ1-1, with D maybe TRBD1 (5 bases). This CDR3 has 18 amino acids. CDR1 is WSHSY, CDR2 SAAADI, per germline. Trimming shortened V by 8 bases and J by 3 bases, and 28 bases separated the two germline ends. The DNA of the CDR3 is TGCGCCAGCGGGGGTGAAGGTCTTAGGGGTTGGGAGGACACTGAAGCTTTCTTT. This encodes CASGGEGLRGWEDTEAFF.